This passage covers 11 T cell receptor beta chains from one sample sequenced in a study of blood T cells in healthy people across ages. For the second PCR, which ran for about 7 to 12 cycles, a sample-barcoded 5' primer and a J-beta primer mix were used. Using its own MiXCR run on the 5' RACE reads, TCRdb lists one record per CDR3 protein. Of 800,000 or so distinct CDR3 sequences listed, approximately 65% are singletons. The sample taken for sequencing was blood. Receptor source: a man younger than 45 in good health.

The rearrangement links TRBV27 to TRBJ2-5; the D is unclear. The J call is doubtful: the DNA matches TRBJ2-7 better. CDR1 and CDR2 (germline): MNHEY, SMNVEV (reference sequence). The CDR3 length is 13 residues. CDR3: CASRGPASYEQYF. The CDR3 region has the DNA TGTGCCAGCAGGGGCCCTGCTTCTTACGAGCAGTACTTC.

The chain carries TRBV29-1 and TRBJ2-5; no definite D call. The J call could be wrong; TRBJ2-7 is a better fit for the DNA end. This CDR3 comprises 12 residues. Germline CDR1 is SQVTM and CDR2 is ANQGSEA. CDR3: CSATLAGYEQYF. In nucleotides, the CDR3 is TGCAGCGCCACCCTGGCTGGCTACGAGCAGTACTTC.

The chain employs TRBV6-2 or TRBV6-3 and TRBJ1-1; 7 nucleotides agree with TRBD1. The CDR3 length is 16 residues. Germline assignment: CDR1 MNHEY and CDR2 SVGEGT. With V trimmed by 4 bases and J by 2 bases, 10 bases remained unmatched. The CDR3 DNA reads TGTGCCAGCAGTTCAACAGGGGCCCAACGTAACACTGAAGCTTTCTTT. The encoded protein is CASSSTGAQRNTEAFF.

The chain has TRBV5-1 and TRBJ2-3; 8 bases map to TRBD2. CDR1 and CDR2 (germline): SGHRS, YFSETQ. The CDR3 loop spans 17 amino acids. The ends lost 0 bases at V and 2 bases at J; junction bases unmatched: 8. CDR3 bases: TGCGCCAGCAGCTTGGGCTTAGCGGGGACACTCACAGATACGCAGTATTTT. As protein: CASSLGLAGTLTDTQYF.

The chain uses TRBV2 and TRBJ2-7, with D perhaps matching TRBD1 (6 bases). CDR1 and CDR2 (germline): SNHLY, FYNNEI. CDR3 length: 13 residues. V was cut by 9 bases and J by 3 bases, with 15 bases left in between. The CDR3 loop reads CASFRDTNYEQYF. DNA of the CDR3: TGTGCCAGTTTCCGGGACACCAACTACGAGCAGTACTTC.

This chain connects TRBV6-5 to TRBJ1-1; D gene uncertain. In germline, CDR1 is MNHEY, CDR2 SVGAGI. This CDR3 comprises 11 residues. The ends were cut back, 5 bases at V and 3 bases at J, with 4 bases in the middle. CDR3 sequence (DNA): TGTGCCAGCAGTAGGTACACTGAAGCTTTCTTT. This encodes CASSRYTEAFF.

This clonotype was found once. The CDR3 spells CASSLGGHDEQYF. The CDR3 DNA follows: TGTGCCAGCAGCTTAGGGGGTCATGACGAGCAGTACTTC. The chain employs TRBV7-8 and TRBJ2-7; D is ambiguous. The CDR3 has 13 amino acids. Trimming removed 1 base from V and 5 bases from J, with 9 bases in between. Germline assignment: CDR1 SGHVS and CDR2 FQNEAQ.

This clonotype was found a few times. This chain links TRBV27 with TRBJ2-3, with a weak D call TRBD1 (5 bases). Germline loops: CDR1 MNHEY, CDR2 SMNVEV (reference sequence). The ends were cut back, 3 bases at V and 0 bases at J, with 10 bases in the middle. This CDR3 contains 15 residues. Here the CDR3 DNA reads TGTGCCAGCAGTTTTTCGACAGCTAGCACAGATACGCAGTATTTT. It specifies CASSFSTASTDTQYF.

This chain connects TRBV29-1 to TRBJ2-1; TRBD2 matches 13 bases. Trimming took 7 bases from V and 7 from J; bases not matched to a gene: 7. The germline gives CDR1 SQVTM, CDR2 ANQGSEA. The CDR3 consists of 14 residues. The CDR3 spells CSAGLAGPGNEQFF. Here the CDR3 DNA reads TGCAGCGCGGGACTAGCGGGGCCCGGGAATGAGCAGTTCTTC.

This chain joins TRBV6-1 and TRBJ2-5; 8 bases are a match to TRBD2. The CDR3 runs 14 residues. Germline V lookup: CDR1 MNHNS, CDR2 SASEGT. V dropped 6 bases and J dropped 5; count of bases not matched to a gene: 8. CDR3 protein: CASSAGLGRETQYF. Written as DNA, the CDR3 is TGTGCCAGCAGCGCGGGACTAGGGCGGGAGACCCAGTACTTC.

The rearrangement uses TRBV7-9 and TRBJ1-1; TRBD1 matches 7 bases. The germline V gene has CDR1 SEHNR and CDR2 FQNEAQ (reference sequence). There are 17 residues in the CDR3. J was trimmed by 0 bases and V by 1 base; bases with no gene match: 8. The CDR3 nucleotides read TGTGCCAGCAGCTTAGGATATGGGACAGTCATGAACACTGAAGCTTTCTTT. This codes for CASSLGYGTVMNTEAFF.